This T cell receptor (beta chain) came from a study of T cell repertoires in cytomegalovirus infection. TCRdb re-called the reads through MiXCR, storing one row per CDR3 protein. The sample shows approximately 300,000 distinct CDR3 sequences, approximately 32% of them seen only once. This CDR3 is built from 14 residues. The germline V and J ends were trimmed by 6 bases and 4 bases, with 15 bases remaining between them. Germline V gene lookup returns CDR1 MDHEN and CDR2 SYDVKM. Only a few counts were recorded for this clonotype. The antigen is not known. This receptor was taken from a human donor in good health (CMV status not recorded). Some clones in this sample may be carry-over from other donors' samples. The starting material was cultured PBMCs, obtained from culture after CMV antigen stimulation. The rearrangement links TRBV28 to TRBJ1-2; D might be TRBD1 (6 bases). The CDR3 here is CASRPDSPGYGYTF. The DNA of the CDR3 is TGTGCCAGCAGGCCGGACAGTCCGGGCTATGGCTACACCTTC.